The 14 T cell receptor beta chains reported below all come from one sample, sequenced in a study of tumor-infiltrating lymphocytes in localized non-small cell lung cancer. Profiling relied on immunoSEQ multiplex PCR, and the TCRdb table lists in-frame clones only, not all of them. The data show tens of thousands of clones, roughly three fifths seen once. The sequenced material came from lung tumor tissue. These receptors all stem from a human donor with non-small cell lung cancer.

The rearrangement joins TRBV6-5 to TRBJ2-5; D is ambiguous. CDR3 length equals 12 residues. Germline lookup yields CDR1 MNHEY and CDR2 SVGAGI. The ends were cut back, 8 bases at V and 5 bases at J, with 12 bases in the middle. CDR3: CASAPTQETQYF. The CDR3 DNA is TGTGCCAGCGCCCCAACCCAGGAGACCCAGTACTTC.

The chain uses TRBV5-8 and TRBJ2-2; TRBD2 is a possible D gene (6 bases). V gave up 2 bases and J gave up 5 bases, with 10 bases separating them. Germline CDR1 and CDR2: SGHTS and YDEGEE. This CDR3 region has 14 residues. CDR3 bases: TGTGCCAGCAGCTTTTCAGGAGGGACCGGGGAGCTGTTTTTT. Translating gives CASSFSGGTGELFF.

This clone was observed a handful of times. The chain links TRBV4-1 to TRBJ1-5, with D hard to call. The V and J ends lost 4 bases and 4 bases respectively, with 11 bases between them. Germline loops: CDR1 MGHRA, CDR2 YSYEKL. The CDR3 is made up of 14 amino acids. This CDR3 is CASSLHLLNQPQHF. DNA of the CDR3: TGCGCCAGCAGCCTTCATTTACTGAATCAGCCCCAGCATTTT.

The chain has TRBV15 and TRBJ2-7; 8 bases match TRBD2. V dropped 0 bases and J dropped 2; count of bases not matched to a gene: 3. The CDR3 has 15 residues. Germline CDR1 and CDR2: LNHNV and YYDKDF (reference sequence). The DNA for the CDR3 is TGTGCCACCAGCAGAGATAGCGGGAAGACCTACGAGCAGTACTTC. It is translated as CATSRDSGKTYEQYF.

This chain connects TRBV5-4 to TRBJ1-2, with unresolved D. Germline CDR1 and CDR2: SGHNT and YYREEE (reference sequence). The CDR3 contains 15 residues. V was shortened by 4 bases and J by 4 bases, with 17 bases between the two germline ends. The CDR3 loop is CASSNLQGGLYGYTF. In DNA, the CDR3 is TGTGCCAGCAGCAACCTCCAAGGAGGGCTCTATGGCTACACCTTC.

This clone was observed a few times. The gene calls are TRBV30 and TRBJ2-1; D gene unclear. CDR3 size: 12 residues. The V end was cut by 5 bases, the J end by 0 bases, with 5 bases between. CDR1 is GTSNPN, CDR2 SVGIG, per germline (reference sequence). The DNA for the CDR3 is TGTGCCTGGGACCTCTCCTACAATGAGCAGTTCTTC. It yields the protein CAWDLSYNEQFF.

This clone was seen a single time. The V gene is TRBV4-2, the J gene TRBJ2-3, with unresolved D. This CDR3 spans 13 amino acids. Germline CDR1 and CDR2: LGHNA and YNFKEQ. V was shortened by 1 base and J by 5 bases, with 7 bases between the two germline ends. CDR3 region: CASSQVLGDTQYF. For the CDR3, the DNA is TGTGCCAGCAGCCAAGTCCTCGGAGATACGCAGTATTTT.

V and J are TRBV7-6 and TRBJ2-3; 8 positions agree with TRBD2. Per the germline V gene, CDR1 is SGHVS and CDR2 is FNYEAQ. The CDR3 has 16 amino acids. Trimming took 4 bases from V and 2 from J; bases not matched to a gene: 8. In nucleotides, the CDR3 is TGTGCCAGCAGCTGGGGAACTAGCGGCGACACAGATACGCAGTATTTT. Amino acid sequence: CASSWGTSGDTDTQYF.

The rearrangement uses TRBV15 and TRBJ1-4; 8 bases fit TRBD1. The CDR3 sequence is 17 residues long. From germline, CDR1 is LNHNV and CDR2 YYDKDF (reference sequence). J lost 5 bases, V lost 5 bases, and 13 bases had no gene match. CDR3 DNA sequence: TGTGCCACCAGCTCGCACTACGGACAGGGAGAGAATGAAAAACTGTTTTTT. This translates into CATSSHYGQGENEKLFF. The full variable domain, its missing parts supplied by reference TRBV15 and TRBJ1-4, is DAMVIQNPRYQVTQFGKPVTLSCSQTLNHNVMYWYQQKSSQAPKLLFHYYDKDFNNEADTPDNFQSRRPNTSFCFLDIRSPGLGDTAMYLCATSSHYGQGENEKLFFGSGTQLSVL.

This clone was found a few times. The V call is TRBV2, the J call TRBJ2-5; the D is unclear. The CDR3 has 13 amino acids. Germline CDR1 and CDR2: SNHLY and FYNNEI. With 3 bases removed from V and 2 bases from J, the gap between germline ends came to 7 bases. The CDR3 spells CASSDGPQETQYF. Written as DNA, the CDR3 is TGTGCCAGCAGTGATGGGCCGCAAGAGACCCAGTACTTC.

V usage is TRBV28 and J usage is TRBJ2-7; D unclear. V was trimmed by 2 bases and J by 0 bases, leaving 14 bases between them. This CDR3 contains 16 residues. Germline V gene data show CDR1 as MDHEN and CDR2 as SYDVKM. CDR3 in amino acids: CASSLKMSSSSYEQYF. Written as DNA, the CDR3 is TGTGCCAGCAGTTTAAAAATGTCATCCAGCTCCTACGAGCAGTACTTC. Complete variable domain (other parts from reference TRBV28 and TRBJ2-7): DVKVTQSSRYLVKRTGEKVFLECVQDMDHENMFWYRQDPGLGLRLIYFSYDVKMKEKGDIPEGYSVSREKKERFSLILESASTNQTSMYLCASSLKMSSSSYEQYFGPGTRLTVT.

In the case of this clone: The junction departs from the called germline gene at one end, perhaps through a read error. The V gene is TRBV6-1, the J gene TRBJ1-1; no clear D gene. The CDR3 runs 13 residues. CDR1 and CDR2 (germline): MNHNS, SASEGT. The CDR3 bases are TGTGCAAGCAAGGCAAGAATGAACACTGAAGCTTTCTTT. Translated: CASKARMNTEAFF.

The chain combines TRBV30 with TRBJ1-2; D is unresolved. Trimming took 5 bases from V and 1 from J, leaving 8 bases between them. The CDR3 is 12 amino acids. Germline loops: CDR1 GTSNPN, CDR2 SVGIG (reference sequence). DNA for the CDR3: TGTGCCTGGGGACGGGATAACTATGGCTACACCTTC. Protein: CAWGRDNYGYTF.

This chain joins TRBV9 and TRBJ2-1; D is uncertain. CDR1 is SGDLS and CDR2 is YYNGEE in the germline V gene. V lost 3 bases to trimming and J lost 3 bases, with 13 bases between them. CDR3 length equals 15 residues. CDR3 loop: CASSASIDFYNEQFF. Written as DNA, the CDR3 is TGTGCCAGCAGCGCTTCAATCGACTTCTACAATGAGCAGTTCTTC.